Listed here are 8 T cell receptor beta chains from one sample, sequenced in a study of blood T cells in healthy people across ages. Then a second PCR, running roughly 6 to 12 cycles, was carried out with a sample-barcoded 5' primer and a J-beta primer mix. TCRdb ran MiXCR on the 5' RACE reads and lists one entry per CDR3 protein. Counted here are approximately 670,000 distinct CDR3 sequences, over 40% occurring once; the ten biggest clones make up 25% to 30%. Material: blood. Receptors were obtained from a man aged 80 or over in good health.

There are a few counts of this clonotype. The V call is TRBV27, the J call TRBJ1-4; the match to TRBD1 covers 8 bases. This CDR3 comprises 15 residues. Germline V gene lookup returns CDR1 MNHEY and CDR2 SMNVEV (reference sequence). Trimming took 0 bases from V and 7 from J; bases not matched to a gene: 4. The CDR3 protein is CASSLSRTGREKLFF. CDR3 nucleotides: TGTGCCAGCAGTTTATCTCGGACAGGGCGTGAAAAACTGTTTTTT.

This clonotype was found many times. V usage is TRBV20-1 and J usage is TRBJ2-3; D gene ambiguous. The germline gives CDR1 DFQATT, CDR2 SNEGSKA (reference sequence). The CDR3 length is 12 residues. V lost 2 bases and J 2 bases, leaving 5 bases between the germline ends. The DNA for the CDR3 is TGCAGTGCTAGACTTACCACAGATACGCAGTATTTT. This translates into CSARLTTDTQYF.

The chain employs TRBV11-2 and TRBJ2-7; D not certain. V was cut by 5 bases and J by 2 bases, with 16 bases left in between. CDR3 length equals 15 residues. From germline, CDR1 is SGHAT and CDR2 FQNNGV. Here the CDR3 reads CASSQGHGLTYEQYF. The CDR3 DNA is TGTGCCAGCAGCCAAGGGCACGGGCTAACCTACGAGCAGTACTTC.

The chain carries TRBV14 and TRBJ2-3, with 11 bases lining up with TRBD2. Germline V lookup: CDR1 SGHDN, CDR2 FVKESK. V lost 5 bases to trimming and J lost 6 bases; unmatched junction nucleotides: 10. The CDR3 covers 16 residues. This CDR3 is CASSYTSGSPADTQYF. CDR3 nucleotides: TGTGCCAGCAGCTACACTAGCGGGAGTCCGGCGGATACGCAGTATTTT. The variable domain in full, completed from reference TRBV14 and TRBJ2-3, reads EAGVTQFPSHSVIEKGQTVTLRCDPISGHDNLYWYRRVMGKEIKFLLHFVKESKQDESGMPNNRFLAERTGGTYSTLKVQPAELEDSGVYFCASSYTSGSPADTQYFGPGTRLTVL.

The chain is built from TRBV5-1 and TRBJ2-5, with 8 positions matching TRBD2. The CDR3 spans 12 residues. CDR1 SGHRS and CDR2 YFSETQ come from the germline V gene. With V trimmed by 3 bases and J by 11 bases, 6 bases remained unmatched. In nucleotides, the CDR3 is TGCGCCAGCAGCTGGACTAGCAATGAGCAGTACTTC. Its translation: CASSWTSNEQYF.

The table lists this clonotype with a few counts. The gene calls are TRBV3-1 and TRBJ2-3; no reliable D call. The V end lost 3 bases, the J end lost 4 bases, and 11 bases lay between the germline ends. The CDR3 has 14 amino acids. Germline V gene data show CDR1 as LGHDT and CDR2 as YNNKEL (reference sequence). This CDR3 reads CASSHDVRPDTQYF. In DNA, the CDR3 is TGTGCCAGCAGCCATGATGTCCGGCCAGATACGCAGTATTTT.

The chain joins TRBV7-2 to TRBJ2-1; TRBD2 matches at 8 bases. This CDR3 comprises 17 residues. Per germline, CDR1 SGHTA and CDR2 FQGNSA. V was clipped by 1 base and J by 1 base; unmatched bases: 6. CDR3 amino acids: CASSLGLAGWSYNEQFF. The CDR3, as DNA: TGTGCCAGCAGCTTAGGGCTAGCGGGTTGGTCCTACAATGAGCAGTTCTTC.

This sequence joins TRBV12-3 or TRBV12-4 and TRBJ2-7, with D perhaps matching TRBD1 (6 bases). Trimming pared 6 bases from V and 2 bases from J, leaving 14 bases between. This CDR3 contains 14 residues. CDR3 DNA: TGTGCCAGCAGGATTGAGCAGGGGACCTACGAGCAGTACTTC. Translation: CASRIEQGTYEQYF.